The present T cell receptor (beta chain) was sequenced within a study of blood T cell repertoires in COVID-19. Study as a whole: COVID-19 samples, acute and convalescent, were from the United States, Italy and Spain.

The junction had 7 bases not matched to a gene; V was cut back by 3 bases and J by 10 bases. CDR1 and CDR2 from the germline V gene are SGDLS and YYNGEE. The CDR3 is made up of 14 amino acids. Repertoires were generated with immunoSEQ multiplex PCR, while TCRdb's copy carries only in-frame clones and drops some. Of roughly 200,000 clones listed, around 83% are singletons. This chain connects TRBV9 to TRBJ2-1; 10 nucleotides agree with TRBD1. Sequencing used peripheral blood. This clonotype was sampled from a woman of 80 years or more with acute or convalescent COVID-19. The CDR3 DNA reads TGTGCCAGCAGCGCGGGACAGGGGTTAGGGGAGCAGTTCTTC. Encoded protein: CASSAGQGLGEQFF.